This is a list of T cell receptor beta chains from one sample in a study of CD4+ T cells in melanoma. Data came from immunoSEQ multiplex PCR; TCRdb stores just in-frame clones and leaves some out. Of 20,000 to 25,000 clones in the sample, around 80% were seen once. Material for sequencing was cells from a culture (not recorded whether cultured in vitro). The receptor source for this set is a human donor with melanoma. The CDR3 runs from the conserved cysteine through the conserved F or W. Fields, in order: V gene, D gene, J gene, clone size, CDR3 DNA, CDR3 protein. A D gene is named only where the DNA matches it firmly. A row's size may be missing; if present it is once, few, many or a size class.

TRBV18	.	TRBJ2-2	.	TGTGCCAGCTCTTACACCGGGGAGCTGTTTTTT	CASSYTGELFF
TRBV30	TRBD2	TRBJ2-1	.	TGTGCCTGGAGTGGAGGGACTAGCGGGGGGTTTTACAATGAGCAGTTCTTC	CAWSGGTSGGFYNEQFF
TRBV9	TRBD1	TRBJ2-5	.	TGTGCCAGCAGCGCCCACGGGACAGCTACGTACCAAGAGACCCAGTACTTC	CASSAHGTATYQETQYF
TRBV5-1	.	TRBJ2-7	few	TGCGCCAGCAGCTGGGGTTTCGGTGTTGGGGCCAGCTACGAGCAGTACTTC	CASSWGFGVGASYEQYF
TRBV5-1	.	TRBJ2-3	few	TGCGCCAGCAGCTCGGGGGTGGTCACAGATACGCAGTATTTT	CASSSGVVTDTQYF
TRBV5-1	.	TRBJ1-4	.	TGCGCCAGCAGGCAGGGGTATGAAAAACTGTTTTTT	CASRQGYEKLFF
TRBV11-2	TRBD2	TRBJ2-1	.	TGTGCCAGCAGCCGGACTAGCGGGGGGGTTTATGAGCAGTTCTTC	CASSRTSGGVYEQFF
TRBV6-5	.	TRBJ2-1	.	TGTGCCAGCAGTTACTCGGTGTTATCGGGAAGTGAGCAGTTCTTC	CASSYSVLSGSEQFF
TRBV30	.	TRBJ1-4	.	TGTGCCTGGAGGACAGTGTATCCGGGTGAAAAACTGTTTTTT	CAWRTVYPGEKLFF
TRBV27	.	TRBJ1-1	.	TGTGCCAGCGCCCAGGACAGAGAAAGCACTGAAGCTTTCTTT	CASAQDRESTEAFF
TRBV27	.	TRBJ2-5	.	TGTGCCAGCAGTCAGCTTGGGGAGACCCAGTACTTC	CASSQLGETQYF
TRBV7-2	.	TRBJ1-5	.	TGTGCCAGCAGCTTAGGGGCGGGGCGATTCAATCAGCCCCAGCATTTT	CASSLGAGRFNQPQHF
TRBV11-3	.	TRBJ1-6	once	TGTGCCAGCAGCTTAGGAAGAAATTCACCCCTCCACTTT	CASSLGRNSPLHF
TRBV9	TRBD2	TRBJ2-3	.	TGTGCCAGCAGCCCGTTCGCGGCGGGGGGGCCCACAGATACGCAGTATTTT	CASSPFAAGGPTDTQYF
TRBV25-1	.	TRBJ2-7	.	TGTGCCAGCAGTGGCCTACCACACTCCTACGAGCAGTACTTC	CASSGLPHSYEQYF
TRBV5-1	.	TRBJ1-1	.	TGCGCCAGCAGCCAGCAGCTGATGAACACTGAAGCTTTCTTT	CASSQQLMNTEAFF
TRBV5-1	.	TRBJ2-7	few	TGCGCCAGCAGCTTGGGGACAGCCGAGAGCTCCTACGAGCAGTACTTC	CASSLGTAESSYEQYF
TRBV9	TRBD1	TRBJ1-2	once	TGTGCCAGCAGCGTAGGGGACAGGTTAGATTATGGCTACACCTTC	CASSVGDRLDYGYTF